This entry features one T cell receptor (beta chain) sequence. The data belong to a study of blood T cell repertoires in COVID-19. About the research overall: Samples came from the United States, Italy and Spain, spanning acute and convalescent COVID-19. PBMCs, B-cell-depleted T cells, or T cells provided the cDNA or gDNA that made up the material.

In the study's own analysis: Amplification of reference gene primers provided the estimated nucleated cell counts. TCRdb's table, derived via immunoSEQ multiplex PCR, lists solely in-frame clones and lacks some. The DNA gave D and trimming, while V, J and clone size come from that table. The table has about 45,000 clones, more than 65% seen once. Sequenced sample: peripheral blood. The sequence came from a human donor in a cohort sampled during active COVID-19.

The CDR3 sequence is CASSHLDRGLRRELFF. The CDR3 DNA reads TGCGCCAGCAGCCACCTAGACAGGGGGCTTCGGAGGGAGCTGTTTTTT. The V call is TRBV4-1, the J call TRBJ2-2, with 10 bases lining up with TRBD1. Germline CDR1 is MGHRA and CDR2 is YSYEKL. J lost 9 bases, V lost 3 bases, and 10 bases had no gene match. CDR3 length: 16 residues.